The 32 T cell receptor beta chains reported below all come from one sample, sequenced in a study of blood T cell repertoires in COVID-19. Assay: immunoSEQ multiplex PCR; the TCRdb copy retains only in-frame clones and omits some. Altogether just over 150,000 clones are present, approximately 87% being singletons, with the ten largest covering 6.6%. Source material: PBMCs or T cells enriched from blood (not recorded which). These receptor sequences come from a woman in her 50s who had recovered from COVID-19.

This rearrangement joins TRBV6-2 or TRBV6-3 to TRBJ2-1; tentatively, D is TRBD2 (5 bases). Deletions cut 2 bases from V and 7 bases from J, with 12 bases between. CDR1 is MNHEY and CDR2 is SVGEGT in the germline V gene. This CDR3 is 14 amino acids long. The CDR3 is CASSYLLGSNEQFF. The CDR3 nucleotides read TGTGCCAGCAGTTACCTCTTGGGGAGTAATGAGCAGTTCTTC.

This sequence joins TRBV9 and TRBJ2-3; 7 bases match TRBD1. There are 15 residues in the CDR3. V shed 2 bases, J shed 4 bases, and the junction held 7 bases outside the gene matches. The germline CDR1 and CDR2 sequences are SGDLS and YYNGEE. The CDR3 DNA sequence: TGTGCCAGCAGCGTCCGAGGGGGCATCGCAGATACGCAGTATTTT. Its translation: CASSVRGGIADTQYF.

The rearrangement links TRBV14 to TRBJ1-1, with D unresolved. The germline V gene has CDR1 SGHDN and CDR2 FVKESK. V lost 4 bases to trimming and J lost 0 bases, with 6 bases between them. This CDR3 is built from 13 residues. CDR3 in amino acids: CASSLPMNTEAFF. Here the CDR3 DNA reads TGTGCCAGCAGCCTTCCCATGAACACTGAAGCTTTCTTT.

Details on this clone: The junction differs from germline at one of its ends, possibly a read error. J is TRBJ2-3 and V is TRBV11-2; TRBD2 matches at 11 bases. Germline values: CDR1 SGHAT, CDR2 FQNNGV. The CDR3 totals 15 residues. The CDR3 spells CASSLAGGPTDTQYF. CDR3 sequence (DNA): TGTGCCAGCAGTTTAGCGGGGGGGCCGACAGATACGCAGTATTTT.

The V gene is TRBV7-2, the J gene TRBJ1-2, with 9 nucleotides matching TRBD1. The ends lost 1 base at V and 8 bases at J; junction bases unmatched: 8. The germline CDR1 and CDR2 sequences are SGHTA and FQGNSA. This CDR3 contains 15 residues. The CDR3: CASSLGRDREGGYTF. CDR3 bases: TGTGCCAGCAGCTTAGGTCGGGACAGGGAGGGCGGCTACACCTTC.

The V and J genes are TRBV7-2 and TRBJ1-4; TRBD1 matches at 12 bases. V was pared by 4 bases and J by 10 bases, with 16 bases of the junction left unmatched. This CDR3 region has 18 residues. Germline loops: CDR1 SGHTA, CDR2 FQGNSA. CDR3 loop: CASSSATGQGALTRKLFF. For the CDR3, the DNA is TGTGCCAGCAGCTCCGCCACGGGACAGGGGGCGCTAACCCGAAAACTGTTTTTT.

The rearrangement links TRBV7-3 to TRBJ2-6, with D possibly TRBD1 on 6 matching bases. V dropped 8 bases and J dropped 2 bases, with 10 bases sitting between them. Per the germline V gene, CDR1 is SGHTA and CDR2 is FQGTGA. The CDR3 contains 14 residues. The chain's CDR3 is CASSSGAGANVLTF. The CDR3, as DNA: TGTGCCAGCTCCTCAGGGGCTGGGGCCAACGTCCTGACTTTC.

The chain couples TRBV11-3 to TRBJ2-1; D perhaps matches TRBD1 (5 bases). This CDR3 comprises 17 residues. V lost 3 bases and J lost 7, with 22 bases in between. CDR1 and CDR2 from the germline V gene are SGHNT and YENEEA. This CDR3 is CASSLSAAAAGMNEQFF. The CDR3 DNA sequence: TGTGCCAGCAGCTTGTCGGCGGCGGCGGCAGGGATGAATGAGCAGTTCTTC.

The chain recombines TRBV15 with TRBJ2-5, with D tentatively TRBD2 (6 bases). Germline lookup yields CDR1 LNHNV and CDR2 YYDKDF (reference sequence). V gave up 0 bases and J gave up 1 base, with 12 bases separating them. The CDR3 has 16 residues. DNA of the CDR3: TGTGCCACCAGCAGAGAGGGTCGGAGGGTCCAAGAGACCCAGTACTTC. Translated: CATSREGRRVQETQYF. Full variable domain (remainder filled in from reference TRBV15 and TRBJ2-5): DAMVIQNPRYQVTQFGKPVTLSCSQTLNHNVMYWYQQKSSQAPKLLFHYYDKDFNNEADTPDNFQSRRPNTSFCFLDIRSPGLGDTAMYLCATSREGRRVQETQYFGPGTRLLVL.

The chain links TRBV24-1 to TRBJ1-5, with D perhaps matching TRBD1 (6 bases). Germline values: CDR1 KGHDR, CDR2 SFDVKD. This CDR3 is built from 17 residues. The germline V and J ends were trimmed by 4 bases and 0 bases, with 15 bases remaining between them. CDR3 protein: CATSDSGQIISNQPQHF. CDR3 sequence (DNA): TGTGCCACCAGTGACTCCGGACAGATAATTAGCAATCAGCCCCAGCATTTT.

The CDR3 region is CASSVGVGPSYEQYF. CDR3 sequence (DNA): TGTGCCAGCAGCGTAGGGGTTGGGCCGTCCTACGAGCAGTACTTC. The chain combines TRBV9 with TRBJ2-7; D not certain. Trimming took off 0 bases at V and 1 base at J, with 11 bases between the two ends. CDR3 length: 15 amino acids. From germline, CDR1 is SGDLS and CDR2 YYNGEE.

V usage is TRBV6-5 and J usage is TRBJ1-1; the match to TRBD1 covers 8 bases. Unmatched junction bases numbered 7, after V lost 1 base and J lost 6 bases. Per the germline V gene, CDR1 is MNHEY and CDR2 is SVGAGI. This CDR3 has 15 amino acids. CDR3 nucleotide sequence: TGTGCCAGCAGTTACTTGATAGGACAGGGTTCTGAAGCTTTCTTT. Translated, it gives CASSYLIGQGSEAFF.

The CDR3 DNA follows: TGTGCCAGCAGCTCAGGTGTGGGGCAGTACTTC. Residues: CASSSGVGQYF. The chain links TRBV6-6 to TRBJ2-7; D gene ambiguous. The V end lost 6 bases, the J end lost 9 bases, and 12 bases lay between the germline ends. The germline V gene encodes CDR1 MNHNY and CDR2 SVGAGI (reference sequence). The CDR3 extends over 11 amino acids.

J is TRBJ2-3 and V is TRBV4-2, with a possible D match to TRBD2 (6 bases). V was clipped by 4 bases and J by 6 bases, with 14 bases between them. Germline lookup yields CDR1 LGHNA and CDR2 YNFKEQ. CDR3 length equals 14 residues. The CDR3 nucleotides are TGTGCCAGCAGCCCGGAGGGCCTTGGCGATACGCAGTATTTT. This encodes CASSPEGLGDTQYF.

This clone was detected once. This chain uses TRBV9 with TRBJ1-2; D is perhaps TRBD1 (5 bases). Per germline, CDR1 SGDLS and CDR2 YYNGEE. This CDR3 has 14 amino acids. V lost 4 bases, J lost 8 bases, and 18 bases lay in between. The CDR3 bases are TGTGCCAGCAGCCCCCCCCGGCCAGGGCACGGCTACACCTTC. Protein product: CASSPPRPGHGYTF.

V and J are TRBV6-4 and TRBJ2-3; D perhaps matches TRBD2 (6 bases). The germline gives CDR1 MRHNA, CDR2 SNTAGT. Trimming took off 6 bases at V and 1 base at J, with 11 bases between the two ends. This CDR3 spans 14 amino acids. CDR3 protein: CASSRDWGTDTQYF. In nucleotides, the CDR3 is TGTGCCAGCAGCAGGGACTGGGGCACAGATACGCAGTATTTT.

The chain has TRBV9 and TRBJ2-5; D is unresolved. V was pared by 0 bases and J by 5 bases, with 8 bases between. Germline values: CDR1 SGDLS, CDR2 YYNGEE. The CDR3 length is 13 residues. The CDR3 spells CASSVGTGETQYF. As DNA, the CDR3 is TGTGCCAGCAGCGTAGGAACGGGTGAGACCCAGTACTTC.

The genes are TRBV19 and TRBJ2-7; 9 bases are a match to TRBD2. The germline V gene encodes CDR1 LNHDA and CDR2 SQIVND (reference sequence). Losses at the gene ends were 2 bases for V and 1 base for J; bases not matched to a gene: 3. CDR3 length equals 15 residues. In DNA, the CDR3 is TGTGCCAGTAGTATACTAGCGGGGAGTTCCTACGAGCAGTACTTC. The encoded protein is CASSILAGSSYEQYF.

This chain uses TRBV7-2 with TRBJ1-1, with D perhaps TRBD1 (5 bases). CDR3 length: 15 amino acids. Germline lookup yields CDR1 SGHTA and CDR2 FQGNSA. The V gene lost 1 base and the J gene lost 4 bases, with 13 bases spanning the gap. The chain's CDR3 is CASSLGGVGGTEAFF. CDR3 DNA: TGTGCCAGCAGCTTAGGAGGGGTCGGGGGCACTGAAGCTTTCTTT. Drawing the rest from reference TRBV7-2 and TRBJ1-1, the complete variable domain is GAGVSQSPSNKVTEKGKDVELRCDPISGHTALYWYRQSLGQGLEFLIYFQGNSAPDKSGLPSDRFSAERTGGSVSTLTIQRTQQEDSAVYLCASSLGGVGGTEAFFGQGTRLTVV.

The chain recombines TRBV3-1 (or the pseudogene TRBV3-2) with TRBJ1-1; D remains ambiguous. The CDR3 has 13 amino acids. The ends were cut back, 5 bases at V and 0 bases at J, with 7 bases in the middle. Germline values: CDR1 LGHDT, CDR2 YNNKEL (reference sequence). DNA of the CDR3: TGTGCCAGCAGCGAGGAGATGAACACTGAAGCTTTCTTT. This sequence encodes CASSEEMNTEAFF.

V usage is TRBV19 and J usage is TRBJ2-2; 9 nucleotides line up with TRBD1. V shed 8 bases, J shed 4 bases, and the junction held 5 bases outside the gene matches. Looked up from germline, CDR1 is LNHDA and CDR2 is SQIVND (reference sequence). The CDR3 covers 14 residues. CDR3 residues: CASGETGGTGELFF. As DNA, the CDR3 is TGTGCCAGTGGCGAGACAGGGGGCACCGGGGAGCTGTTTTTT. Variable domain in full (rest from reference TRBV19 and TRBJ2-2): DGGITQSPKYLFRKEGQNVTLSCEQNLNHDAMYWYRQDPGQGLRLIYYSQIVNDFQKGDIAEGYSVSREKKESFPLTVTSAQKNPTAFYLCASGETGGTGELFFGEGSRLTVL.

This chain links TRBV20-1 with TRBJ2-3; TRBD2 matches at 10 bases. CDR1 is DFQATT, CDR2 SNEGSKA, per germline (reference sequence). CDR3 length: 15 residues. J was trimmed by 5 bases and V by 4 bases; bases with no gene match: 9. The CDR3 DNA reads TGCAGTGCTACTGATCTACTAGCGGGAAGAGATACGCAGTATTTT. Protein sequence: CSATDLLAGRDTQYF.

V usage is TRBV5-4 and J usage is TRBJ2-1, with D unresolved. Between the trimmed V and J ends, which lost 1 base and 6 bases, there was a span of 8 bases. This CDR3 has 13 residues. CDR1 and CDR2 (germline): SGHNT, YYREEE (reference sequence). This chain's CDR3 is CASSLPSSNEQFF. CDR3 bases: TGTGCCAGCAGCTTGCCTAGTAGCAATGAGCAGTTCTTC.

The chain employs TRBV19 and TRBJ1-5; D not resolved. The CDR3 extends over 14 amino acids. Germline values: CDR1 LNHDA, CDR2 SQIVND (reference sequence). Trimming cost V 5 bases and J 7 bases, with 15 bases left between them. For the CDR3, the DNA is TGTGCCAGTAGTGCCGCCATTAGAATACAGCCCCAGCATTTT. Its protein product is CASSAAIRIQPQHF.

The chain employs TRBV2 and TRBJ1-4, with TRBD1 matching 11 bases. The germline CDR1 and CDR2 sequences are SNHLY and FYNNEI. CDR3 length equals 16 residues. After removal of 3 bases from V and 7 bases from J, the junction contained 7 bases not matched to a gene. This chain's CDR3 is CASSETGTGGFEKLFF. In DNA form, the CDR3 reads TGTGCCAGCAGTGAGACCGGGACAGGGGGGTTTGAAAAACTGTTTTTT.

This chain links TRBV20-1 with TRBJ1-3; D is unclear. CDR3 length equals 13 residues. The V gene's germline CDR1 is DFQATT and CDR2 SNEGSKA (reference sequence). V lost 3 bases, J lost 2 bases, and 8 bases lay in between. CDR3 bases: TGCAGTGCTAGTCCGGAGGCTGGAAACACCATATATTTT. It specifies CSASPEAGNTIYF.

This clone has a handful of counts. The rearrangement links TRBV18 to TRBJ2-1; TRBD2 matches 7 bases. CDR1 is KGHSH, CDR2 LQKENI, per germline. CDR3 length equals 15 residues. J gave up 2 bases and V 3 bases, and 4 bases lay outside the gene matches. The CDR3, as DNA: TGTGCCAGCTCACCCGACGGGAGGCCCTACAATGAGCAGTTCTTC. Amino acids: CASSPDGRPYNEQFF.

The rearrangement links TRBV19 to TRBJ1-4, with 9 bases identical to TRBD1. The germline V gene has CDR1 LNHDA and CDR2 SQIVND (reference sequence). The CDR3 is 15 residues long. V trimming: 4 bases; J trimming: 7 bases; junction bases outside the gene matches: 7. The CDR3 region has the DNA TGTGCCAGTAGTACCCGGACAGGGGAGGGTGAAAAACTGTTTTTT. Its translation: CASSTRTGEGEKLFF.

The chain is built from TRBV5-1 and TRBJ1-2, with TRBD1 identical over 8 bases. This CDR3 has 14 residues. The V segment lost 4 bases and the J segment 4 bases; nucleotides outside the gene matches: 6. Germline V gene sequence: CDR1 SGHRS, CDR2 YFSETQ. This chain's CDR3 is CASSAGQGSYGYTF. CDR3 DNA sequence: TGCGCCAGCAGCGCCGGACAGGGAAGCTATGGCTACACCTTC.

The V and J genes are TRBV5-1 and TRBJ2-7; 9 bases map to TRBD1. The trim removed 2 bases at V and 2 bases at J, leaving 8 bases unmatched. This CDR3 spans 16 amino acids. CDR1 is SGHRS and CDR2 is YFSETQ in the germline V gene. The DNA for the CDR3 is TGCGCCAGCAGCTTTGGCCCGGGACAGGGTACCTACGAGCAGTACTTC. Translation: CASSFGPGQGTYEQYF. Full variable domain (missing parts from reference TRBV5-1 and TRBJ2-7): KAGVTQTPRYLIKTRGQQVTLSCSPISGHRSVSWYQQTPGQGLQFLFEYFSETQRNKGNFPGRFSGRQFSNSRSEMNVSTLELGDSALYLCASSFGPGQGTYEQYFGPGTRLTVT.

The J gene is TRBJ1-2, the V gene TRBV9; possibly TRBD1 for D (6 bases). The CDR3 extends over 15 amino acids. Deletions cut 5 bases from V and 1 base from J, with 15 bases between. Germline V lookup: CDR1 SGDLS, CDR2 YYNGEE. CDR3 loop: CASSFRTDDNYGYTF. The DNA for the CDR3 is TGTGCCAGCAGTTTCAGGACAGACGATAACTATGGCTACACCTTC. The full variable domain, completed using reference TRBV9 and TRBJ1-2, is DSGVTQTPKHLITATGQRVTLRCSPRSGDLSVYWYQQSLDQGLQFLIQYYNGEERAKGNILERFSAQQFPDLHSELNLSSLELGDSALYFCASSFRTDDNYGYTFGSGTRLTVV.

The sample holds one count of this clone. CDR3 coding DNA: TGTGCCAGCAGCCCCCGCGGGGGGGAGACCCAGTACTTC. Amino acids: CASSPRGGETQYF. The V gene is TRBV11-1, the J gene TRBJ2-5; TRBD2 matches at 8 bases. The CDR3 length is 13 residues. J was trimmed by 5 bases and V by 5 bases; bases with no gene match: 4. Germline V gene lookup returns CDR1 SGHAT and CDR2 FQDESV (reference sequence).